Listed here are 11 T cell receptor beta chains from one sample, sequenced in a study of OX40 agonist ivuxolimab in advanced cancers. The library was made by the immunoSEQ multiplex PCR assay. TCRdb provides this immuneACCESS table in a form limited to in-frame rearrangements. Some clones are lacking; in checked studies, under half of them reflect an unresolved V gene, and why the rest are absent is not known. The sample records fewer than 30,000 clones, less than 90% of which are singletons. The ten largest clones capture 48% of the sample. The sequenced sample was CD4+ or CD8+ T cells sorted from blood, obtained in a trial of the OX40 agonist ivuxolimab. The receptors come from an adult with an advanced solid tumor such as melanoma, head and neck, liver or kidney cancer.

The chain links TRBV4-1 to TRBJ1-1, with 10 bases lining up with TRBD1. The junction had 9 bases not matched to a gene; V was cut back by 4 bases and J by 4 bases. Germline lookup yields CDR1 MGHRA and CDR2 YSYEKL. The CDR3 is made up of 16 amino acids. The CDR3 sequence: CASSRGGTGDFTEAFF. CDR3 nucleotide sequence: TGCGCCAGCAGCCGAGGAGGGACAGGGGACTTCACTGAAGCTTTCTTT.

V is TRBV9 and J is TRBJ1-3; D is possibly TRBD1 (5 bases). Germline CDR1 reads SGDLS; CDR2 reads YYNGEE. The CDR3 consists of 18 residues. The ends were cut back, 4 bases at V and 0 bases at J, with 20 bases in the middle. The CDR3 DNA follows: TGTGCCAGCAGCCCGACCCTCGAGGGGCATTACTCTGGAAACACCATATATTTT. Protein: CASSPTLEGHYSGNTIYF.

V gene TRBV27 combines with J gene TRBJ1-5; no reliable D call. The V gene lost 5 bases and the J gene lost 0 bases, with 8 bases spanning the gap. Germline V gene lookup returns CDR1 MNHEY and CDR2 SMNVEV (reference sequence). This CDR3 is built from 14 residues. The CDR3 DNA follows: TGTGCCAGCAGTCCCATATCTAGCAATCAGCCCCAGCATTTT. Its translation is CASSPISSNQPQHF.

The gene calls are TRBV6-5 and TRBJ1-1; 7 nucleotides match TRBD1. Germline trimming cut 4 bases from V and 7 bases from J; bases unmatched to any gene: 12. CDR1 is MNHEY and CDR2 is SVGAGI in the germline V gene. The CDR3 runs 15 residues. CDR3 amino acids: CASSSLTGRGVEAFF. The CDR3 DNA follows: TGTGCCAGCAGTTCCCTGACAGGGCGGGGAGTTGAAGCTTTCTTT.

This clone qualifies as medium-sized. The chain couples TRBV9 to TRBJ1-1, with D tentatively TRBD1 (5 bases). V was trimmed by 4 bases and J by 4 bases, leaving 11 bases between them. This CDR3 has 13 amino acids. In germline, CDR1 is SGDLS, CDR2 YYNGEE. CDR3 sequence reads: CASSLGLGTEAFF. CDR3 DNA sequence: TGTGCCAGCAGCCTGGGACTGGGCACTGAAGCTTTCTTT. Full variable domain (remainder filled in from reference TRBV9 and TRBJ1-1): DSGVTQTPKHLITATGQRVTLRCSPRSGDLSVYWYQQSLDQGLQFLIQYYNGEERAKGNILERFSAQQFPDLHSELNLSSLELGDSALYFCASSLGLGTEAFFGQGTRLTVV.

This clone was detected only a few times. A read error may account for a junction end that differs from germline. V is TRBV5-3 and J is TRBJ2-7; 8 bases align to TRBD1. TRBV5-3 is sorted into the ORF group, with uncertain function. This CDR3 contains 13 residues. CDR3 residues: CASSWTGTYEQYF. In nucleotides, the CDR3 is TGTGCCAGCAGCTGGACAGGGACCTACGAGCAGTACTTC.

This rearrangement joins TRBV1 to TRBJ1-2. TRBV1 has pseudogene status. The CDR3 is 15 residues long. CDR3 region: CTSSPGSGYAYGYTF. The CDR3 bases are TGCACCAGCAGCCCGGGGTCAGGGTATGCCTATGGCTACACCTTC.

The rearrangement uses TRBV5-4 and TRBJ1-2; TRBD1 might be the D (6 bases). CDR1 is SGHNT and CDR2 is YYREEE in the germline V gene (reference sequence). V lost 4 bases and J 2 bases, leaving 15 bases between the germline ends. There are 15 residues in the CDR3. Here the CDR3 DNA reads TGTGCCAGCAGCCCGTGGGGGGCGTCGAACTATGGCTACACCTTC. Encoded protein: CASSPWGASNYGYTF.

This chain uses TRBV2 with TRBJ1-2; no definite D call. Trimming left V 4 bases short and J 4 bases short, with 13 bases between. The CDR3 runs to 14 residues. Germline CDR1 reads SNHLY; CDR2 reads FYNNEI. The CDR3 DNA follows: TGTGCCAGCAGTGGCGGGTTTCAAGTCTATGGCTACACCTTC. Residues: CASSGGFQVYGYTF.

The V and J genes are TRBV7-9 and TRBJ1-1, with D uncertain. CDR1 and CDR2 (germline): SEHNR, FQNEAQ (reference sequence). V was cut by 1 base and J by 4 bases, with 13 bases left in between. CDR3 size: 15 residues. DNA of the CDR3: TGTGCCAGCAGCTTAGAATCGGTCAGATCCACTGAAGCTTTCTTT. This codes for CASSLESVRSTEAFF.

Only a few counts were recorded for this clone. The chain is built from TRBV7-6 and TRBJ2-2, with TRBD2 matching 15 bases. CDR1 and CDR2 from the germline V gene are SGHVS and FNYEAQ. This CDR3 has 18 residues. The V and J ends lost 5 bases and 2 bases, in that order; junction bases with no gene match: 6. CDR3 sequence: CASSAGLAGGYNTGELFF. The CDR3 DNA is TGTGCCAGCAGCGCCGGACTAGCGGGGGGGTATAACACCGGGGAGCTGTTTTTT.